The clone carrying this TCR beta chain was picked up one time. The CDR3 spans 10 residues. Germline V gene lookup returns CDR1 SGHTS and CDR2 YDEGEE. V lost 1 base to trimming and J lost 8 bases, with 2 bases between them. TCRdb's copy holds only in-frame clones and misses some; the assay was immunoSEQ multiplex PCR. The sample comprises more than 85,000 clones, roughly 90% of which are singletons, and about 16% rests with the top ten. The data stem from a study of T cell responses to AZD1222 COVID-19 vaccine. The input for sequencing was peripheral blood, taken 28 days after the second AZD1222 dose. The rearrangement uses TRBV5-8 and TRBJ2-3; no clear D gene. This TCR was sampled from an adult who received the AZD1222 COVID-19 vaccine. The CDR3 loop reads CASSLRTQYF. The CDR3 DNA reads TGTGCCAGCAGCTTGCGTACGCAGTATTTT.